The 8 T cell receptor beta chains reported below all come from one sample, sequenced in a study of cytomegalovirus exposure and HLA in healthy donors. With 60 Vbeta and 13 Jbeta primers, the PCR was carried out. The assay was immunoSEQ multiplex PCR, and TCRdb's table has in-frame clones only and misses some. This repertoire shows about 130,000 clones, 65% to 80% found once; its top ten account for about 3.4%. The sample was PBMCs. These receptors were obtained from a man in his forties in good health and CMV-seronegative.

The chain is built from TRBV19 and TRBJ1-2, with D maybe TRBD1 (5 bases). V lost 5 bases and J 4 bases, leaving 17 bases between the germline ends. The V gene's germline CDR1 is LNHDA and CDR2 SQIVND (reference sequence). There are 15 residues in the CDR3. CDR3 sequence (DNA): TGTGCCAGTAGTCCATCCGCCGGGGGAGGCTATGGCTACACCTTC. Translating it yields CASSPSAGGGYGYTF.

V and J are TRBV5-6 and TRBJ1-5, with a weak D call TRBD1 (6 bases). Trimming pared 5 bases from V and 3 bases from J, leaving 15 bases between. The CDR3 is made up of 15 amino acids. Germline-derived CDR1 and CDR2 are SGHDT and YYEEEE. CDR3 amino acids: CASRLSTGLNQPQHF. In DNA form, the CDR3 reads TGTGCCAGCAGATTAAGCACAGGGCTCAATCAGCCCCAGCATTTT.

V gene TRBV9 combines with J gene TRBJ1-1, with 10 bases matching TRBD1. V lost 4 bases to trimming and J lost 3 bases; unmatched junction nucleotides: 6. CDR1 and CDR2 from the germline V gene are SGDLS and YYNGEE. The CDR3 loop spans 15 amino acids. The CDR3 bases are TGTGCCAGCAGCTTAGGGGACAGGGGCGACACTGAAGCTTTCTTT. Protein product: CASSLGDRGDTEAFF.

This clone was counted once. V and J are TRBV7-3 and TRBJ2-1; D is ambiguous. The ends were cut back, 1 base at V and 1 base at J, with 11 bases in the middle. The CDR3 has 16 amino acids. CDR1 and CDR2 (germline): SGHTA, FQGTGA. This chain's CDR3 is CASSLSGGGSYNEQFF. The CDR3 coding sequence is TGTGCCAGCAGCTTAAGCGGCGGCGGTTCCTACAATGAGCAGTTCTTC.

The chain has TRBV7-6 and TRBJ2-1; 10 nucleotides line up with TRBD1. The CDR3 is made up of 15 amino acids. The germline gives CDR1 SGHVS, CDR2 FNYEAQ. The junction had 8 bases not matched to a gene; V was cut back by 3 bases and J by 9 bases. DNA for the CDR3: TGTGCCAGCAGCTTCGCGGACAGGGGGTTGGGTGAGCAGTTCTTC. It specifies CASSFADRGLGEQFF.

The genes are TRBV30 and TRBJ1-5, with unresolved D. The CDR3 is made up of 14 amino acids. The V end lost 2 bases, the J end lost 2 bases, and 10 bases lay between the germline ends. CDR1 is GTSNPN and CDR2 is SVGIG in the germline V gene (reference sequence). The CDR3 loop reads CAWSPLRGNQPQHF. The CDR3 coding sequence is TGTGCCTGGAGTCCGCTTCGGGGCAATCAGCCCCAGCATTTT.

The rearrangement joins TRBV7-3 to TRBJ1-5; D unresolved. The CDR3 loop spans 14 amino acids. V was cut by 1 base and J by 3 bases, with 7 bases left in between. Germline V gene lookup returns CDR1 SGHTA and CDR2 FQGTGA. The CDR3 reads CASSLRGVNQPQHF. DNA of the CDR3: TGTGCCAGCAGCTTAAGGGGAGTCAATCAGCCCCAGCATTTT.

The J gene is TRBJ1-4, the V gene TRBV6-5, with 10 bases lining up with TRBD1. The length of the CDR3 is 14 residues. Germline-derived CDR1 and CDR2 are MNHEY and SVGAGI. The junction had 3 bases not matched to a gene; V was cut back by 5 bases and J by 6 bases. Here the CDR3 reads CASSRGTGDEKLFF. In DNA form, the CDR3 reads TGTGCCAGCAGTAGGGGGACAGGGGATGAAAAACTGTTTTTT.